Listed below are T cell receptor beta chains from one sample, sequenced in a study of identical twins. TCRdb independently ran MiXCR on the 5' RACE reads; one entry per CDR3 protein. Among roughly 350,000 distinct CDR3 sequences, 9% to 15% were seen once, and the ten largest hold just over 7%. These same records also appear under a second study, on yellow fever vaccine responses in identical twins.

Sequencing input: CD8+ T cells sorted from blood. The receptors shown here come from a woman aged 18-29 years in good health. Each CDR3 is given with its conserved first and last residue. The D gene is left open where the match is weak. Clone size is stated in some rows and not others, as once, few, many or a class when expanded.

j_gene | abundance | v_gene | d_gene | CDR3aa | CDR3nt
TRBJ1-2 | few | TRBV7-9 | TRBD1 | CASSVSGQGVYGYTF | TGTGCCAGCAGCGTTAGCGGACAGGGCGTCTATGGCTACACCTTC
TRBJ1-4 | - | TRBV10-1 | - | CASIRIREKLFF | TGCGCCAGCATAAGGATTCGTGAAAAACTGTTTTTT
TRBJ1-2 | few | TRBV12-3/TRBV12-4 | TRBD1 | CASSGDRVGYGYTF | TGTGCCAGCAGTGGGGACAGGGTGGGGTATGGCTACACCTTC
TRBJ2-2 | many | TRBV4-1 | - | CASSPLNTGELFF | TGCGCCAGCAGCCCCCTAAACACCGGGGAGCTGTTTTTT
TRBJ2-1 | many | TRBV6-2/TRBV6-3 | TRBD2 | CASSYEASGGNEQFF | TGTGCCAGCAGTTACGAGGCTAGCGGGGGGAATGAGCAGTTCTTC
TRBJ2-1 | few | TRBV27 | - | CASSLSFDGYNEQFF | TGTGCCAGCAGTTTATCTTTTGACGGATACAATGAGCAGTTCTTC
TRBJ2-1 | once | TRBV13 | - | CASSFEGGNEQFF | TGTGCCAGCAGCTTTGAAGGTGGCAATGAGCAGTTCTTC
TRBJ2-7 | - | TRBV4-1 | TRBD2 | CASSPREGTESEQYF | TGCGCCAGCAGCCCTAGGGAGGGAACAGAATCCGAGCAGTACTTC
TRBJ2-1 | once | TRBV11-2 | - | CASSHRGHQDNEQFF | TGTGCCAGCAGCCACCGGGGGCACCAAGACAATGAGCAGTTCTTC
TRBJ1-1 | - | TRBV11-2 | - | CASSSPQRVTEAFF | TGTGCCAGCAGCTCACCCCAAAGGGTCACTGAAGCTTTCTTT
TRBJ2-1 | few | TRBV10-3 | - | CAISVPPPVGTPYNEQFF | TGTGCCATCAGTGTTCCCCCTCCCGTGGGCACCCCCTACAATGAGCAGTTCTTC
TRBJ2-3 | - | TRBV28 | - | CASSLIDEVSTDTQYF | TGTGCCAGCAGTTTAATTGATGAGGTTAGCACAGATACGCAGTATTTT
TRBJ2-5 | many | TRBV24-1 | - | CATSDYSETQYF | TGTGCCACCAGTGATTACAGTGAGACCCAGTACTTC
TRBJ2-1 | - | TRBV7-2 | - | CASSPGAYEQFF | TGTGCCAGCAGCCCCGGGGCCTATGAGCAGTTCTTC
TRBJ2-7 | - | TRBV7-6 | - | CASSLRAGIHEQYF | TGTGCCAGCAGCTTAAGGGCAGGCATCCACGAGCAGTACTTC
TRBJ2-7 | - | TRBV14 | TRBD2 | CASSRLAGGPSNDEQYF | TGTGCCAGCAGCCGACTAGCGGGAGGGCCGAGTAACGACGAGCAGTACTTC
TRBJ2-3 | - | TRBV12-3/TRBV12-4 | - | CASTLGGAITDTQYF | TGTGCCAGCACCCTGGGGGGGGCTATTACAGATACGCAGTATTTT
TRBJ1-4 | many | TRBV4-1 | - | CASSPGPNEKLFF | TGCGCCAGCAGCCCGGGACCAAATGAAAAACTGTTTTTT
TRBJ2-7 | many | TRBV7-9 | - | CASSLGAGATYEQYF | TGTGCCAGCAGCTTAGGGGCAGGGGCCACCTACGAGCAGTACTTC
TRBJ2-2 | few | TRBV10-3 | - | CAISEGGTGELFF | TGTGCCATCAGTGAGGGAGGCACCGGGGAGCTGTTTTTT
TRBJ2-7 | many | TRBV5-1 | TRBD1 | CASSHRDSSYEQYF | TGCGCCAGCAGCCACCGGGACAGCTCCTACGAGCAGTACTTC
TRBJ2-5 | few | TRBV11-3 | TRBD1 | CASSEKQGGETQYF | TGTGCCAGCAGCGAAAAACAGGGGGGTGAGACCCAGTACTTC
TRBJ2-1 | - | TRBV6-1 | - | CASSELATSLDEQFF | TGTGCCAGCAGTGAGTTAGCTACTAGTTTGGATGAGCAGTTCTTC
TRBJ2-5 | - | TRBV27 | - | CASSLGRLQETQYF | TGTGCCAGCAGTCTCGGACGGCTGCAAGAGACCCAGTACTTC
TRBJ2-1 | many | TRBV13 | TRBD2 | CASSLTSGSYNEQFF | TGTGCCAGCAGCTTGACTAGCGGCTCCTACAATGAGCAGTTCTTC
TRBJ2-6 | - | TRBV7-9 | - | CASSWGTDLSGANVLTF | TGTGCCAGCAGCTGGGGGACCGACCTCTCTGGGGCCAACGTCCTGACTTTC
TRBJ2-1 | - | TRBV7-9 | TRBD1 | CASSRGQLYEQFF | TGTGCCAGCAGCCGGGGACAGCTTTATGAGCAGTTCTTC
TRBJ2-2 | - | TRBV6-4 | TRBD2 | CASSGSGGNTGELFF | TGTGCCAGCAGTGGAAGCGGGGGTAACACCGGGGAGCTGTTTTTT
TRBJ2-5 | few | TRBV6-2/TRBV6-3 | - | CASSYSPETQYF | TGTGCCAGCAGTTACTCGCCAGAGACCCAGTACTTC
TRBJ2-3 | - | TRBV6-4 | TRBD2 | CASSELAGGSDTQYF | TGTGCCAGCAGTGAGCTAGCGGGGGGTTCAGATACGCAGTATTTT
TRBJ2-7 | - | TRBV20-1 | TRBD1 | CSARDWGTGNPEQYF | TGCAGTGCTAGAGATTGGGGGACAGGGAACCCCGAGCAGTACTTC
TRBJ2-1 | few | TRBV29-1 | - | CSVGSFGNEQFF | TGCAGCGTTGGATCGTTCGGTAATGAGCAGTTCTTC
TRBJ2-5 | few | TRBV9 | TRBD2 | CASSRWSSGGTQETQYF | TGTGCCAGCAGCCGGTGGAGTAGCGGGGGAACTCAAGAGACCCAGTACTTC
TRBJ1-4 | - | TRBV15 | - | CATSPGPREKLFF | TGTGCCACCTCTCCGGGACCCCGCGAAAAACTGTTTTTT
TRBJ2-1 | many | TRBV29-1 | TRBD2 | CSVYLAGVGNEQFF | TGCAGCGTCTACCTAGCGGGAGTTGGCAATGAGCAGTTCTTC
TRBJ1-2 | - | TRBV27 | - | CASSPDGGGNYGYTF | TGTGCCAGCAGTCCCGATGGCGGGGGTAACTATGGCTACACCTTC
TRBJ2-5 | few | TRBV6-1 | - | CASPQQETQYF | TGTGCCAGCCCCCAGCAAGAGACCCAGTACTTC
TRBJ2-1 | - | TRBV6-2/TRBV6-3 | - | CASSYYRGDLNTYNEQFF | TGTGCCAGCAGTTACTATAGAGGGGACCTCAATACCTACAATGAGCAGTTCTTC
TRBJ2-1 | many | TRBV29-1 | TRBD2 | CSVGPGTSAYNEQFF | TGCAGCGTGGGCCCCGGGACTAGCGCCTACAATGAGCAGTTCTTC
TRBJ1-2 | few | TRBV11-2 | TRBD1 | CASSLDRTGGSDGYTF | TGTGCCAGCAGCTTAGATCGGACAGGGGGCTCGGATGGCTACACCTTC
TRBJ2-5 | - | TRBV12-3/TRBV12-4 | - | CASSLGGAGTQYF | TGTGCCAGCAGTTTAGGAGGTGCGGGGACCCAGTACTTC
TRBJ1-1 | few | TRBV28 | TRBD1 | CASSLVTGWAEAFF | TGTGCCAGCAGTTTAGTGACAGGGTGGGCTGAAGCTTTCTTT
TRBJ2-3 | - | TRBV12-3/TRBV12-4 | TRBD2 | CACSLVSGRTSGTADTQYF | TGTGCCTGCAGTTTAGTCAGTGGGAGGACTAGCGGGACGGCAGATACGCAGTATTTT
TRBJ2-7 | few | TRBV12-3/TRBV12-4 | TRBD2 | CASSPGLAGTYEQYF | TGTGCCAGCAGCCCAGGACTAGCGGGGACCTACGAGCAGTACTTC
TRBJ1-1 | - | TRBV6-5 | TRBD1 | CASSYPDRRGQVTEAFF | TGTGCCAGCAGTTACCCCGATCGCAGGGGGCAGGTCACTGAAGCTTTCTTT
TRBJ2-5 | - | TRBV4-1 | - | CASSQDRTETQYF | TGCGCCAGCAGTCAAGATAGAACAGAGACCCAGTACTTC
TRBJ1-1 | few | TRBV6-1 | - | CASLGWGAMNTEAFF | TGTGCCAGCTTGGGGTGGGGAGCCATGAACACTGAAGCTTTCTTT
TRBJ1-1 | few | TRBV4-1 | - | CASSPGSEAFF | TGCGCCAGCAGCCCCGGGAGTGAAGCTTTCTTT
TRBJ1-4 | - | TRBV2 | - | CASSEIGIYATNEKLFF | TGTGCCAGCAGTGAAATTGGGATTTACGCAACTAATGAAAAACTGTTTTTT
TRBJ2-1 | many | TRBV12-3/TRBV12-4 | - | CASAPQLSYNEQFF | TGTGCCAGCGCCCCACAGCTCTCCTACAATGAGCAGTTCTTC